The rows below give T cell receptor beta chains drawn from one sample of a study of T cell repertoires in cytomegalovirus infection. One entry per CDR3 protein results from TCRdb running MiXCR on the reads. Here the sample spans about 330,000 distinct CDR3 sequences, about a third being singletons. For these TCRs, the target antigens are not known. The sequencing here drew on cultured PBMCs, taken from culture after CMV antigen stimulation. The receptors shown here come from a human donor in good health (CMV status not recorded). Some clones in this sample may be carry-over from other donors' samples. CDR3s include the opening cysteine and the closing phenylalanine or tryptophan.

V gene	J gene	CDR3 protein
TRBV6-1	TRBJ2-5	CASRDPGQGKQETQYF
TRBV19	TRBJ2-7	CASSLDLSGSYEQYF
TRBV19	TRBJ2-4	CASLNVGQKNIQYF
TRBV19	TRBJ1-5	CASTDTLGNQPQHF
TRBV4-1	TRBJ2-3	CASSQEGASGSTDTQYF
TRBV20-1	TRBJ1-3	CSARDLERVGNTIYF
TRBV4-3	TRBJ2-7	CASSQDLDRTAYEQYF
TRBV28	TRBJ1-5	CASSNRGRGNQPQHF
TRBV7-2	TRBJ1-6	CASSTLGSPLHF
TRBV7-3	TRBJ2-2	CASSPRLAANTGELFF
TRBV28	TRBJ2-7	CASRETAYYEQYF
TRBV7-2	TRBJ2-3	CASSPTTGMDTQYF
TRBV6-6	TRBJ2-7	CASSYQRESSEQYF
TRBV20-1	TRBJ2-3	CSAPRTGADTQYF
TRBV7-2	TRBJ2-7	CASSLEARSYEQYF
TRBV7-2	TRBJ2-5	CASSLEGLAGGMETQYF
TRBV12-3/TRBV12-4	TRBJ2-5	CASSRGEETQYF
TRBV15	TRBJ1-4	CATSDRDRGKLFF
TRBV19	TRBJ2-1	CASSTYSGGIGDEQFF
TRBV7-6	TRBJ2-1	CASSLVGRIQFF
TRBV7-2	TRBJ2-7	CASGKPGVSSYEQYF
TRBV12-3/TRBV12-4	TRBJ1-1	CASSFPGTEIEAFF
TRBV7-2	TRBJ2-3	CASSLARAPDTQYF
TRBV27	TRBJ2-3	CASSFSWGQGTTLTDTQYF